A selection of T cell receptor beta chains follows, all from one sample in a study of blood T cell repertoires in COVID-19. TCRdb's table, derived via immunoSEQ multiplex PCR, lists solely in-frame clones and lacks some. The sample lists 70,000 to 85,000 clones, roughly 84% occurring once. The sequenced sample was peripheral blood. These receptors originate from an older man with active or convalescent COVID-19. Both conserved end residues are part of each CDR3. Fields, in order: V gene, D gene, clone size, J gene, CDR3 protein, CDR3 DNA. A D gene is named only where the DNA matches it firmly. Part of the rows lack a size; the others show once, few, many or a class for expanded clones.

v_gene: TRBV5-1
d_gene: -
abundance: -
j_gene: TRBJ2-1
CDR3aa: CASSLEYRENEQFF
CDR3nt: TGCGCCAGCAGCTTGGAGTACAGAGAAAATGAGCAGTTCTTC

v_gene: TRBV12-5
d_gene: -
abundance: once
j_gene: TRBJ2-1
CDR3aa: CASGFRKSSYNEQFF
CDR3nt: TGTGCTAGTGGTTTCAGGAAGAGCTCCTACAATGAGCAGTTCTTC

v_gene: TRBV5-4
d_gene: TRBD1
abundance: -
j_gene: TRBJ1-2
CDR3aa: CASSLMTGARSIYHGYTF
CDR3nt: TGTGCCAGCAGCTTGATGACAGGGGCGAGGAGTATATATCATGGCTACACCTTC

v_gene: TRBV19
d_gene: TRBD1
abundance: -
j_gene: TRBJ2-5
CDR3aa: CASSANRGRETQYF
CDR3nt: TGTGCCAGTAGTGCCAACAGGGGAAGAGAGACCCAGTACTTC

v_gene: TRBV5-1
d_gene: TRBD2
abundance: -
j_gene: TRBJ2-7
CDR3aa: CASSLEGSGGLFSYEQYF
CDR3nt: TGCGCCAGCAGCTTGGAGGGTAGCGGGGGGCTCTTCTCCTACGAGCAGTACTTC

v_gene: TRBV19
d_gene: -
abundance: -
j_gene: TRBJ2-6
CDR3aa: CASSIVRGPGANVLTF
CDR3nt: TGTGCCAGTAGTATAGTAAGGGGCCCTGGGGCCAACGTCCTGACTTTC

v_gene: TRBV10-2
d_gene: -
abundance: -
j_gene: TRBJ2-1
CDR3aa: CASSETSYNEQFF
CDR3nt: TGCGCCAGCAGTGAGACGAGCTACAATGAGCAGTTCTTC

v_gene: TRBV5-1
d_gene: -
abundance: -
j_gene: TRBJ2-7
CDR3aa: CASSLNSLSYEQYF
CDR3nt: TGCGCCAGCAGCTTGAACAGCCTCTCCTACGAGCAGTACTTC

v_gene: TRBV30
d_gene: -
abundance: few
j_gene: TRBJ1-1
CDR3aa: CAWKTGTEAFF
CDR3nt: TGTGCCTGGAAAACAGGGACTGAAGCTTTCTTT

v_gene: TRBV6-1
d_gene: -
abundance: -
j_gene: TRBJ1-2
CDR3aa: CASSESTVGAYTF
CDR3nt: TGTGCCAGCAGTGAATCGACAGTTGGAGCCTACACCTTC

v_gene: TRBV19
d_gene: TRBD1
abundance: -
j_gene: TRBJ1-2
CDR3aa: CASSPATGVSYGYTF
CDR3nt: TGTGCCAGTAGTCCCGCGACAGGGGTCTCCTATGGCTACACCTTC

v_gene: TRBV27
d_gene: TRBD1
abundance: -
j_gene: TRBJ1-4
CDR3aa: CASSKQGAVEKLFF
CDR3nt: TGTGCCAGCAGCAAACAGGGGGCGGTTGAAAAACTGTTTTTT

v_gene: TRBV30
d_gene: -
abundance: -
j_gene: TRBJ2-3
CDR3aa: CAWSVGGADTQYF
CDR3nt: TGTGCCTGGAGTGTAGGAGGGGCAGATACGCAGTATTTT

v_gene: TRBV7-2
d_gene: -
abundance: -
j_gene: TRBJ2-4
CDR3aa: CASSLASGGAKNIQYF
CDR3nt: TGTGCCAGCAGCTTAGCTAGTGGTGGTGCCAAAAACATTCAGTACTTC

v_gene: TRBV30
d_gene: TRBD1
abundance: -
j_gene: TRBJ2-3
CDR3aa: CAWSPRGLWTDTQYF
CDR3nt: TGTGCCTGGAGTCCTAGGGGGCTTTGGACAGATACGCAGTATTTT

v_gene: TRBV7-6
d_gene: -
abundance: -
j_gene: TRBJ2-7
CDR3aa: CASSSGRSLEQYF
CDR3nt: TGTGCCAGCAGCTCCGGGAGATCCCTCGAGCAGTACTTC

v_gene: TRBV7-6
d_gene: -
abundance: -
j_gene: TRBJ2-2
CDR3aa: CASSPRGTGELFF
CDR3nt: TGTGCCAGCAGCCCCCGGGGCACCGGGGAGCTGTTTTTT

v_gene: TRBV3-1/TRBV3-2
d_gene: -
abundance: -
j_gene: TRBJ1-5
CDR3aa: CASSLGRAGQPQHF
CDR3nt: TGTGCCAGCAGTTTAGGGAGGGCAGGTCAGCCCCAGCATTTT

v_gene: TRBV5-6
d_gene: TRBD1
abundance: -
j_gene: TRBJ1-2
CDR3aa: CASSFGSGGNYGYTF
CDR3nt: TGTGCCAGCAGCTTTGGCTCAGGGGGAAACTATGGCTACACCTTC

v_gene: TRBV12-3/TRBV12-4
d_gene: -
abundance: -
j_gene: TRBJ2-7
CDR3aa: CASGLNSYEQYF
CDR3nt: TGTGCCAGCGGGCTGAACTCCTACGAGCAGTACTTC

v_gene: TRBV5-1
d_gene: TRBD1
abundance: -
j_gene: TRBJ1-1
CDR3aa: CASSLDGQGGTEAFF
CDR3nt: TGCGCCAGCAGCTTGGACGGACAGGGGGGGACTGAAGCTTTCTTT

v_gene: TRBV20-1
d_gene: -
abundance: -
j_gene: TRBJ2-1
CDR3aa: CSASFATGSYNEQFF
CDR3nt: TGCAGTGCTAGTTTCGCCACTGGCTCCTACAATGAGCAGTTCTTC

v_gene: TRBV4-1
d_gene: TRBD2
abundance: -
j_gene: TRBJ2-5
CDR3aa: CASSQGLGEETQYF
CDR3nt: TGCGCCAGCAGCCAGGGACTAGGAGAGGAGACCCAGTACTTC

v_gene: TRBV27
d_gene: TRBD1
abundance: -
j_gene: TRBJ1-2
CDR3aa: CASSSSTGYGYTF
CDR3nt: TGTGCCAGCAGTTCCTCGACAGGGTATGGCTACACCTTC

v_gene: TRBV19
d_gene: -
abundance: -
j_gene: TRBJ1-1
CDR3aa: CASSFQGMNTEAFF
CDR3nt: TGTGCCAGTAGTTTTCAGGGTATGAACACTGAAGCTTTCTTT

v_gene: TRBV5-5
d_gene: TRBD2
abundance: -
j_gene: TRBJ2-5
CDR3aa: CASSFLAEGGETQYF
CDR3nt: TGTGCCAGCAGCTTCCTAGCGGAAGGAGGAGAGACCCAGTACTTC

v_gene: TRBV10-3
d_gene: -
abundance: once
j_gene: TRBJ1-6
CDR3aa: CAISEREGLNSPLHF
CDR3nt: TGTGCCATCAGTGAGAGGGAGGGGTTGAATTCACCCCTCCACTTT

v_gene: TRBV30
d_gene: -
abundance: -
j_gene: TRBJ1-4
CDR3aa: CAWRGAANEKLFF
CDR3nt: TGTGCCTGGCGGGGGGCCGCTAATGAAAAACTGTTTTTT

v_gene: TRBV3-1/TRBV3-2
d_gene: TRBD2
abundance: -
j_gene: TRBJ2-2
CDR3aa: CASSLWTSGFTGELFF
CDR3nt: TGTGCCAGCAGCCTGTGGACTAGCGGGTTCACCGGGGAGCTGTTTTTT

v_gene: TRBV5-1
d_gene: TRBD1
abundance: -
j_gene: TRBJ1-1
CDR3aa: CASSQDRGLNTEAFF
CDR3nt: TGCGCCAGCAGCCAGGACAGGGGATTGAACACTGAAGCTTTCTTT

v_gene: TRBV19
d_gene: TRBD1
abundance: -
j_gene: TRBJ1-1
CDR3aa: CASRGQGAPNTEAFF
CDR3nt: TGTGCCAGTAGGGGACAGGGGGCCCCAAACACTGAAGCTTTCTTT

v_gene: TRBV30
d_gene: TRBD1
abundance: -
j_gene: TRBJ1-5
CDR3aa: CAWNQGANQPQHF
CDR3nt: TGTGCCTGGAACCAGGGGGCCAATCAGCCCCAGCATTTT

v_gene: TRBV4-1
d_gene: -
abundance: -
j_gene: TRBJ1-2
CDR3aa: CASSSPQGSYGYTF
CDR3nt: TGCGCCAGCAGCTCCCCCCAGGGATCTTATGGCTACACCTTC